Listed here are 32 T cell receptor beta chains from one sample, sequenced in a study of Tregs in tolerant kidney transplant recipients. TCRdb's copy holds only in-frame clones and misses some; the assay was immunoSEQ multiplex PCR. There are 68,000 or so clones in the sample; 84% occur only once, and roughly 4% lies in the top ten. The sequenced material came from CD4+ T cells from blood. These receptors were taken from a human donor in good health.

The gene calls are TRBV15 and TRBJ1-2; possible D gene TRBD1, 6 bases. CDR1 and CDR2 (germline): LNHNV, YYDKDF (reference sequence). V dropped 0 bases and J dropped 6 bases, with 14 bases sitting between them. The CDR3 extends over 15 amino acids. The CDR3 spells CATSRDGGGGNGYTF. CDR3 nucleotides: TGTGCCACCAGCAGAGATGGGGGAGGGGGAAATGGCTACACCTTC. Drawing the rest from reference TRBV15 and TRBJ1-2, the complete variable domain is DAMVIQNPRYQVTQFGKPVTLSCSQTLNHNVMYWYQQKSSQAPKLLFHYYDKDFNNEADTPDNFQSRRPNTSFCFLDIRSPGLGDTAMYLCATSRDGGGGNGYTFGSGTRLTVV.

This chain links TRBV21-1 with TRBJ2-1; TRBD2, the D gene given by the table, was not confirmed from the DNA. TRBV21-1 represents a pseudogene. The CDR3 runs 16 residues. CDR3 nucleotides: TGTGCCAGCAGCAAAATCCTAGCGGGCGAAGACAATGAGCAGTTCTTC. Its translation is CASSKILAGEDNEQFF.

The chain has TRBV27 and TRBJ2-7; maybe TRBD1 (6 bases). Germline CDR1 and CDR2: MNHEY and SMNVEV (reference sequence). CDR3 size: 15 residues. Trimming took 5 bases from V and 3 from J, leaving 17 bases between them. The CDR3 sequence is CASSPPTKGVYEQYF. CDR3 nucleotides: TGTGCCAGCAGTCCTCCAACCAAGGGGGTCTACGAGCAGTACTTC.

V gene TRBV20-1 combines with J gene TRBJ2-7, with TRBD2 as a possible D gene (6 bases). Trimming took 4 bases from V and 9 from J, leaving 13 bases between them. The CDR3 is 11 residues long. Germline loops: CDR1 DFQATT, CDR2 SNEGSKA (reference sequence). CDR3: CSATTGVGQYF. CDR3 nucleotide sequence: TGCAGTGCTACCACGGGAGTAGGGCAGTACTTC.

The chain recombines TRBV18 with TRBJ2-7, with a tentative D call TRBD1 (7 bases). Trimming stripped 3 bases from V and 5 bases from J, with 17 bases between. Germline CDR1 KGHSH, CDR2 LQKENI. The CDR3 consists of 15 residues. The CDR3 DNA reads TGTGCCAGCTCACCTGTGACAGGGAGGTTGAACGAGCAGTACTTC. Encoded protein: CASSPVTGRLNEQYF.

V and J are TRBV6-5 and TRBJ1-2; D might be TRBD1 (6 bases). V was trimmed by 10 bases and J by 7 bases, leaving 22 bases between them. Per the germline V gene, CDR1 is MNHEY and CDR2 is SVGAGI. The CDR3 runs 14 residues. The CDR3 sequence: CATSWGRGIFGYTF. The CDR3 nucleotides are TGTGCCACCTCATGGGGCAGGGGTATCTTTGGCTACACCTTC.

The chain links TRBV29-1 to TRBJ1-2; D unresolved. Germline V CDR1 and CDR2: SQVTM, ANQGSEA. The ends were cut back, 5 bases at V and 8 bases at J, with 18 bases in the middle. There are 13 residues in the CDR3. This chain's CDR3 is CSVFDEAGEGYTF. CDR3 coding DNA: TGCAGCGTTTTCGACGAAGCGGGTGAGGGCTACACCTTC.

This chain uses TRBV28 with TRBJ2-7; 11 bases are shared with TRBD2. V shed 8 bases, J shed 3 bases, and the junction held 0 bases outside the gene matches. CDR1 is MDHEN, CDR2 SYDVKM, per germline. The CDR3 loop spans 12 amino acids. CDR3 sequence (DNA): TGTGCCAGCGGGACTAGCGGCTACGAGCAGTACTTC. As protein: CASGTSGYEQYF.

This clone was picked up a small number of times. V usage is TRBV4-1 and J usage is TRBJ2-1; D not resolved. V was shortened by 1 base and J by 1 base, with 11 bases between the two germline ends. The CDR3 consists of 16 residues. Looked up from germline, CDR1 is MGHRA and CDR2 is YSYEKL. The chain's CDR3 is CASSQVDIISYNEQFF. Here the CDR3 DNA reads TGCGCCAGCAGCCAAGTAGATATAATTTCCTACAATGAGCAGTTCTTC.

This chain joins TRBV19 and TRBJ2-7, with 8 bases fitting TRBD2. Per the germline V gene, CDR1 is LNHDA and CDR2 is SQIVND (reference sequence). This CDR3 is 11 amino acids long. V dropped 11 bases and J dropped 3; count of bases not matched to a gene: 3. The CDR3 region is CAVGRGYEQYF. In nucleotides, the CDR3 is TGTGCCGTCGGGAGGGGCTACGAGCAGTACTTC.

The chain couples TRBV7-2 to TRBJ2-7; D perhaps matches TRBD1 (6 bases). The CDR3 runs to 14 residues. Per germline, CDR1 SGHTA and CDR2 FQGNSA. Trimming stripped 6 bases from V and 1 base from J, with 13 bases between. This CDR3 reads CASRRTANSYEQYF. DNA for the CDR3: TGTGCCAGCAGGCGGACAGCCAATTCCTACGAGCAGTACTTC.

The chain uses TRBV12-5 and TRBJ1-1; perhaps TRBD1 as D (5 bases). V dropped 6 bases and J dropped 1 base, with 12 bases sitting between them. Germline V lookup: CDR1 LGHNT, CDR2 FRNRAP. The CDR3 loop spans 14 amino acids. This chain's CDR3 is CASGRGGWNTEAFF. The CDR3 nucleotides are TGTGCTAGTGGGAGGGGAGGGTGGAACACTGAAGCTTTCTTT. The full variable domain, rest sourced from reference TRBV12-5 and TRBJ1-1, is DARVTQTPRHKVTEMGQEVTMRCQPILGHNTVFWYRQTMMQGLELLAYFRNRAPLDDSGMPKDRFSAEMPDATLATLKIQPSEPRDSAVYFCASGRGGWNTEAFFGQGTRLTVV.

The rearrangement joins TRBV7-9 to TRBJ1-6; D is undetermined. The CDR3 extends over 14 amino acids. Germline V gene data show CDR1 as SEHNR and CDR2 as FQNEAQ (reference sequence). V lost 0 bases to trimming and J lost 3 bases, with 3 bases between them. The CDR3, as DNA: TGTGCCAGCAGCTTAGCCGGCTATAATTCACCCCTCCACTTT. Protein: CASSLAGYNSPLHF.

This clone occurred once. V gene TRBV30 combines with J gene TRBJ1-1; maybe TRBD1 (6 bases). Trimming shortened V by 2 bases and J by 2 bases, and 15 bases separated the two germline ends. The CDR3 extends over 15 amino acids. The V gene's germline CDR1 is GTSNPN and CDR2 SVGIG (reference sequence). The CDR3 loop is CAWSYGGLYNTEAFF. The CDR3 DNA sequence: TGTGCCTGGAGTTATGGGGGGCTATATAACACTGAAGCTTTCTTT.

The V and J genes are TRBV6-1 and TRBJ2-4; TRBD2 might be the D (6 bases). This CDR3 has 15 residues. The ends were cut back, 10 bases at V and 6 bases at J, with 22 bases in the middle. Germline CDR1 is MNHNS and CDR2 is SASEGT. CDR3 in amino acids: CATEVGRAGGNIQYF. CDR3 in DNA: TGTGCCACAGAGGTAGGACGGGCCGGGGGAAACATTCAGTACTTC.

The chain recombines TRBV7-2 with TRBJ2-7; perhaps TRBD2 as D (6 bases). Trimming stripped 1 base from V and 7 bases from J, with 11 bases between. Germline values: CDR1 SGHTA, CDR2 FQGNSA. The CDR3 runs to 13 residues. The CDR3 loop is CASSLGGLPEQYF. DNA for the CDR3: TGTGCCAGCAGCTTAGGGGGACTCCCAGAGCAGTACTTC.

V and J are TRBV7-2 and TRBJ1-3; the D gene is possibly TRBD1 (6 bases). The CDR3 totals 17 residues. CDR1 and CDR2 from the germline V gene are SGHTA and FQGNSA. Trimming left V 5 bases short and J 1 base short, with 18 bases between. The CDR3 is CASSPRGGLVSGNTIYF. The CDR3 bases are TGTGCCAGCAGCCCTAGAGGGGGGTTGGTGTCTGGAAACACCATATATTTT.

V and J are TRBV20-1 and TRBJ2-7; D may match TRBD1 or TRBD2 (5 bases each). CDR3 length: 11 amino acids. V was cut by 1 base and J by 6 bases, with 7 bases left in between. The germline V gene has CDR1 DFQATT and CDR2 SNEGSKA (reference sequence). The CDR3 bases are TGCAGTGCTAGAGGGGACCGCGAGCAGTACTTC. This encodes CSARGDREQYF.

The chain is built from TRBV18 and TRBJ2-7; D not certain. CDR1 is KGHSH and CDR2 is LQKENI in the germline V gene. This CDR3 has 14 residues. V lost 2 bases and J 1 base, leaving 9 bases between the germline ends. CDR3 DNA sequence: TGTGCCAGCTCACCAAGGTCAGGTTCCTACGAGCAGTACTTC. Protein: CASSPRSGSYEQYF.

The rearrangement joins TRBV27 to TRBJ2-1; D remains ambiguous. This CDR3 is 14 amino acids long. Germline assignment: CDR1 MNHEY and CDR2 SMNVEV (reference sequence). Trimming took 5 bases from V and 9 from J, leaving 17 bases between them. In nucleotides, the CDR3 is TGTGCCAGCAGTCCCCGGCGAGGCTGGGGTGAGCAGTTCTTC. It specifies CASSPRRGWGEQFF.

The chain employs TRBV2 and TRBJ1-2; D remains unclear. The germline CDR1 and CDR2 sequences are SNHLY and FYNNEI. The CDR3 loop spans 12 amino acids. V gave up 5 bases and J gave up 7 bases, with 11 bases separating them. The DNA for the CDR3 is TGTGCCAGCAGTCCAGGTGAAGGTGGCTACACCTTC. It translates to CASSPGEGGYTF.

V is TRBV27 and J is TRBJ2-3; D is ambiguous. The germline CDR1 and CDR2 sequences are MNHEY and SMNVEV (reference sequence). V dropped 3 bases and J dropped 6 bases, with 16 bases sitting between them. This CDR3 region has 15 residues. CDR3 amino acids: CASSLVGPRGDTQYF. CDR3 bases: TGTGCCAGCAGTTTGGTAGGACCCCGTGGGGATACGCAGTATTTT.

This chain links TRBV19 with TRBJ1-1; D is perhaps TRBD1 (5 bases). Trimming took 6 bases from V and 11 from J, leaving 28 bases between them. Germline values: CDR1 LNHDA, CDR2 SQIVND (reference sequence). This CDR3 is 16 amino acids long. The CDR3 sequence is CASRSSPAYRSFHAFF. In DNA form, the CDR3 reads TGTGCCAGTAGATCTTCCCCGGCCTACAGGTCTTTTCATGCTTTCTTT.

J is TRBJ2-5 and V is TRBV19; 12 bases agree with TRBD1. This CDR3 spans 16 amino acids. V lost 3 bases and J lost 1; bases outside the gene matches: 3. Germline V lookup: CDR1 LNHDA, CDR2 SQIVND (reference sequence). The CDR3 coding sequence is TGTGCCAGTAGTATGGGACAGGGGGCCACCCAAGAGACCCAGTACTTC. Its protein product is CASSMGQGATQETQYF.

This chain joins TRBV2 and TRBJ2-7; no reliable D call. Trimming pared 6 bases from V and 2 bases from J, leaving 8 bases between. CDR1 and CDR2 from the germline V gene are SNHLY and FYNNEI. The CDR3 spans 12 residues. The CDR3 loop reads CASSVQTYEQYF. CDR3 sequence (DNA): TGTGCCAGCAGCGTACAGACCTACGAGCAGTACTTC. The variable domain in full, completed from reference TRBV2 and TRBJ2-7, reads EPEVTQTPSHQVTQMGQEVILRCVPISNHLYFYWYRQILGQKVEFLVSFYNNEISEKSEIFDDQFSVERPDGSNFTLKIRSTKLEDSAMYFCASSVQTYEQYFGPGTRLTVT.

For this clone: Other DNA sequences in this sample translate to the same CDR3. The CDR3 DNA reads as TGTGCCTGGACAGGGGTCACTGAAGCTTTCTTT. It yields the protein CAWTGVTEAFF. The chain carries TRBV30 and TRBJ1-1, with D maybe TRBD1 (6 bases). The length of the CDR3 is 11 residues. The germline CDR1 and CDR2 sequences are GTSNPN and SVGIG (reference sequence). With 4 bases removed from V and 4 bases from J, the gap between germline ends came to 7 bases.

V is TRBV15 and J is TRBJ2-5, with 7 positions matching TRBD1. CDR1 and CDR2 from the germline V gene are LNHNV and YYDKDF (reference sequence). The CDR3 is 15 amino acids. Trimming took 3 bases from V and 2 from J; bases not matched to a gene: 6. The CDR3 coding sequence is TGTGCCACCAGCAGGGACCCGGGACAGCAAGAGACCCAGTACTTC. Translated: CATSRDPGQQETQYF.

The chain has TRBV19 and TRBJ2-3; 7 nucleotides agree with TRBD2. V trimming: 5 bases; J trimming: 2 bases; junction bases outside the gene matches: 7. The CDR3 consists of 15 residues. Germline V gene sequence: CDR1 LNHDA, CDR2 SQIVND (reference sequence). The CDR3 here is CASSRGGGPTDTQYF. The CDR3 nucleotides are TGTGCCAGTAGTCGGGGCGGGGGTCCCACAGATACGCAGTATTTT.

The CDR3 bases are TGTGCCAGCAGCTTAGCGGGGACTAGCCCCTACGAGCAGTACTTC. This gives the protein CASSLAGTSPYEQYF. The chain is built from TRBV7-8 and TRBJ2-7, with TRBD2 matching 9 bases. The CDR3 is 15 residues long. The V gene's germline CDR1 is SGHVS and CDR2 FQNEAQ. V was pared by 0 bases and J by 2 bases, with 2 bases of the junction left unmatched. The variable domain in full, completed from reference TRBV7-8 and TRBJ2-7, reads GAGVSQSPRYKVAKRGQDVALRCDPISGHVSLFWYQQALGQGPEFLTYFQNEAQLDKSGLPSDRFFAERPEGSVSTLKIQRTQQEDSAVYLCASSLAGTSPYEQYFGPGTRLTVT.

This chain connects TRBV12-5 to TRBJ2-5; tentatively, D is TRBD1 (6 bases). Germline V gives CDR1 LGHNT, CDR2 FRNRAP. Deletions cut 7 bases from V and 5 bases from J, with 14 bases between. The CDR3 covers 13 residues. CDR3 region: CASALDRRETQYF. The CDR3 DNA sequence: TGTGCTAGTGCCCTAGACAGGCGGGAGACCCAGTACTTC.

The chain links TRBV7-2 to TRBJ2-7, with 11 bases aligning to TRBD2. CDR1 is SGHTA and CDR2 is FQGNSA in the germline V gene. The CDR3 is 15 amino acids. J was trimmed by 4 bases and V by 2 bases; bases with no gene match: 4. The DNA for the CDR3 is TGTGCCAGCAGCTTACAACTAGCGGGGGCGTACGAGCAGTACTTC. This codes for CASSLQLAGAYEQYF.

This chain connects TRBV15 to TRBJ1-2, with a tentative D call TRBD1 (5 bases). Germline V lookup: CDR1 LNHNV, CDR2 YYDKDF (reference sequence). This CDR3 comprises 12 residues. Trimming pared 5 bases from V and 9 bases from J, leaving 13 bases between. CDR3 bases: TGTGCCACCAGCGCCGGGGGTAAAAGCTACACCTTC. Protein product: CATSAGGKSYTF.